This T cell receptor (beta chain) was identified during a study of graft-versus-host responses after intestinal transplantation. The authors plated 200,000 CFSE-labeled responder cells with 200,000 irradiated, violet-dye-labeled stimulator cells. The J segment lost 5 bases and the V segment lost 4 bases, leaving 5 bases of the junction unmatched. CDR3 length: 14 amino acids. Germline assignment: CDR1 SGHAT and CDR2 FQNNGV. In this sample, this clone turned up a few times. General study findings and limits: Present in recipient marrow, GvH clones included some that appeared first in ileum or blood.

TCRdb's copy holds only in-frame clones and misses some; the assay was immunoSEQ multiplex PCR. The sample shows over 8,000 clones, around 33% of them seen only once. Sequenced here: alloreactive CD8+ T cells from a mixed lymphocyte reaction culture, sampled before intestinal transplant. Subset reported: CFSE-low proliferating T cells sorted from roughly 6-day pre-transplant mixed lymphocyte reaction (GvH or HvG direction). The TCR comes from a human patient who received an intestinal transplant. The chain recombines TRBV11-2 with TRBJ2-7; 10 nucleotides agree with TRBD1. CDR3 coding DNA: TGTGCCAGCAGCTCTAGGACAGGGGGACACGAGCAGTACTTC. It codes for CASSSRTGGHEQYF. Drawing the rest from reference TRBV11-2 and TRBJ2-7, the complete variable domain is EAGVAQSPRYKIIEKRQSVAFWCNPISGHATLYWYQQILGQGPKLLIQFQNNGVVDDSQLPKDRFSAERLKGVDSTLKIQPAKLEDSAVYLCASSSRTGGHEQYFGPGTRLTVT.